These 26 T cell receptor beta chains share one sample of origin, sequenced in a study of Ad26.COV2.S vaccination and SARS-CoV-2 variants. Only in-frame clones appear in the TCRdb table, and some are missing; sequencing was by immunoSEQ multiplex PCR. The sample lists approximately 340,000 clones, roughly 84% seen once, with around 3.3% in the top ten. The treatment denotes: around 19 received Ad26.COV2.S at low or high dose, single or two shots; about 5 received placebo; per-sample allocation not given. Following the first vaccine or placebo injection, samples were taken on day 63. Here the sequenced sample was peripheral blood, taken in a trial of Ad26.COV2.S vaccine versus placebo. The source is a person aged 18-65 years who received the Ad26.COV2.S COVID-19 vaccine or a placebo.

The V gene is TRBV20-1, the J gene TRBJ2-3; possibly TRBD2 for D (7 bases). The CDR3 is made up of 11 amino acids. Trimming pared 5 bases from V and 10 bases from J, leaving 13 bases between. In germline, CDR1 is DFQATT, CDR2 SNEGSKA (reference sequence). CDR3 DNA sequence: TGCAGTGCTCGCGCGGGGGCCCCGCAGTATTTT. Encoded protein: CSARAGAPQYF.

In its sample, this clone was seen once. The J gene is TRBJ2-1, the V gene TRBV5-1; 12 bases are a match to TRBD1. The CDR3 contains 19 residues. CDR1 is SGHRS and CDR2 is YFSETQ in the germline V gene. J gave up 0 bases and V 4 bases, and 11 bases lay outside the gene matches. The CDR3, as DNA: TGCGCCAGCAGCGTCTCCGGGACAGGGGGCCTAAGCTCCTACAATGAGCAGTTCTTC. It encodes CASSVSGTGGLSSYNEQFF.

The V gene is TRBV7-8, the J gene TRBJ2-1; 7 bases map to TRBD1. CDR3 length: 16 amino acids. Germline-derived CDR1 and CDR2 are SGHVS and FQNEAQ. J was trimmed by 3 bases and V by 4 bases; bases with no gene match: 9. CDR3 coding DNA: TGTGCCAGCAGCTACCCGCTGGGACAGAGCTACAATGAGCAGTTCTTC. Its translation: CASSYPLGQSYNEQFF. Full variable domain (rest looked up from reference TRBV7-8 and TRBJ2-1): GAGVSQSPRYKVAKRGQDVALRCDPISGHVSLFWYQQALGQGPEFLTYFQNEAQLDKSGLPSDRFFAERPEGSVSTLKIQRTQQEDSAVYLCASSYPLGQSYNEQFFGPGTRLTVL.

With respect to this clone: Other DNA sequences in this sample translate to the same CDR3. The CDR3 DNA is TGTGCCAGCAGAGCGGGGGGAAGCACAGATACGCAGTATTTT. Amino acid sequence: CASRAGGSTDTQYF. The V gene is TRBV6-5, the J gene TRBJ2-3, with 9 bases aligning to TRBD2. Germline V lookup: CDR1 MNHEY, CDR2 SVGAGI. The V segment lost 6 bases and the J segment 0 bases; nucleotides outside the gene matches: 1. There are 14 residues in the CDR3.

V and J are TRBV9 and TRBJ1-4, with a possible D match to TRBD1 (5 bases). The CDR3 is made up of 15 amino acids. Germline V gene sequence: CDR1 SGDLS, CDR2 YYNGEE. With 3 bases removed from V and 4 bases from J, the gap between germline ends came to 13 bases. For the CDR3, the DNA is TGTGCCAGCAGCGCCTCCCGGGGGAGTAATGAAAAACTGTTTTTT. It specifies CASSASRGSNEKLFF.

Comments on this clone: The same CDR3 is also encoded by other DNA sequences in this sample. The chain links TRBV27 to TRBJ2-2, with no clear D. In germline, CDR1 is MNHEY, CDR2 SMNVEV (reference sequence). The CDR3 totals 12 residues. Trimming pared 2 bases from V and 4 bases from J, leaving 2 bases between. CDR3 region: CASSLGTGELFF. In DNA, the CDR3 is TGTGCCAGCAGTTTAGGCACCGGGGAGCTGTTTTTT.

The chain recombines TRBV27 with TRBJ2-1; D uncertain. V was trimmed by 0 bases and J by 2 bases, leaving 5 bases between them. Germline CDR1 and CDR2: MNHEY and SMNVEV (reference sequence). The CDR3 totals 14 residues. The CDR3 is CASSLSGPYNEQFF. As DNA, the CDR3 is TGTGCCAGCAGTTTATCAGGGCCCTACAATGAGCAGTTCTTC.

The gene calls are TRBV7-2 and TRBJ2-1, with D perhaps matching TRBD2 (5 bases). Germline lookup yields CDR1 SGHTA and CDR2 FQGNSA. V was clipped by 5 bases and J by 5 bases, with 13 bases between them. The CDR3 contains 14 residues. The CDR3 loop reads CASSPGGSDNEQFF. The CDR3, as DNA: TGTGCCAGCAGCCCGGGCGGTAGCGACAATGAGCAGTTCTTC.

V and J are TRBV6-2 or TRBV6-3 and TRBJ2-5; no clear D gene. Germline CDR1 and CDR2: MNHEY and SVGEGT. Deletions cut 2 bases from V and 2 bases from J, with 18 bases between. The CDR3 consists of 17 residues. CDR3 in amino acids: CASSYALFRRTQETQYF. Here the CDR3 DNA reads TGTGCCAGCAGTTACGCCCTTTTTCGGAGAACTCAAGAGACCCAGTACTTC.

V is TRBV7-9 and J is TRBJ2-5; D is possibly TRBD1 or TRBD2 (5 bases each). This CDR3 comprises 13 residues. CDR1 and CDR2 (germline): SEHNR, FQNEAQ (reference sequence). V was pared by 4 bases and J by 9 bases, with 15 bases between. CDR3 residues: CASSSSGTDAQYF. The CDR3 region has the DNA TGTGCCAGCAGCTCGTCCGGGACGGACGCCCAGTACTTC.

Points on this clone: A much larger clonotype is one base distant, so this may be a read error. V gene TRBV27 combines with J gene TRBJ1-2; TRBD1 matches 10 bases. The V and J ends lost 7 bases and 2 bases, in that order; junction bases with no gene match: 4. Per the germline V gene, CDR1 is MNHEY and CDR2 is SMNVEV (reference sequence). This CDR3 region has 14 residues. The CDR3 loop reads CASTRGQGNYGYTF. The CDR3 coding sequence is TGTGCCAGCACCCGGGGACAGGGGAACTATGGCTACACCTTC.

In the case of this clone: Other DNA sequences in the same sample also yield this CDR3. The chain couples TRBV7-2 to TRBJ2-3; D gene ambiguous. Looked up from germline, CDR1 is SGHTA and CDR2 is FQGNSA. The V gene lost 3 bases and the J gene lost 3 bases, with 4 bases spanning the gap. CDR3 length: 12 amino acids. The CDR3 sequence: CASSFGTDTQYF. The DNA for the CDR3 is TGTGCCAGCAGCTTCGGAACAGATACGCAGTATTTT.

As to this clone: Germline is not matched at one junction end, which may reflect a read error. V is TRBV3-1 (or the pseudogene TRBV3-2) and J is TRBJ2-2; D is unclear. This CDR3 region has 13 residues. CDR1 and CDR2 from the germline V gene are LGHDT and YNNKEL (reference sequence). CDR3: CASSQVNNGELFF. The CDR3 nucleotides read TGTGCCAGCAGCCAAGTCAACAACGGGGAGCTGTTTTTT.

This clone appeared a single time. The chain recombines TRBV5-6 with TRBJ1-2; 10 bases map to TRBD1. The CDR3 spans 16 residues. V was pared by 0 bases and J by 0 bases, with 2 bases of the junction left unmatched. Germline CDR1 reads SGHDT; CDR2 reads YYEEEE. The CDR3 loop reads CASSLAGTGANYGYTF. Written as DNA, the CDR3 is TGTGCCAGCAGCTTGGCCGGGACAGGGGCTAACTATGGCTACACCTTC.

The rearrangement joins TRBV7-2 to TRBJ1-6; 8 bases are shared with TRBD1. Per germline, CDR1 SGHTA and CDR2 FQGNSA. The length of the CDR3 is 14 residues. J was trimmed by 9 bases and V by 3 bases; bases with no gene match: 4. CDR3 coding DNA: TGTGCCAGCAGCTTGACAGGGGCTGGTTCACCCCTCCACTTT. This encodes CASSLTGAGSPLHF.

This clone was seen a few times. V is TRBV6-2 or TRBV6-3 and J is TRBJ1-2, with D hard to call. Germline V gene lookup returns CDR1 MNHEY and CDR2 SVGEGT. Trimming removed 2 bases from V and 3 bases from J, with 16 bases in between. This CDR3 has 16 amino acids. For the CDR3, the DNA is TGTGCCAGCAGTTACACCGGACGGCTGGGGTACTATGGCTACACCTTC. Translating it yields CASSYTGRLGYYGYTF.

V usage is TRBV7-9 and J usage is TRBJ2-2; the D gene is possibly TRBD1 (5 bases). The CDR3 length is 13 residues. Trimming shortened V by 5 bases and J by 5 bases, and 9 bases separated the two germline ends. Per germline, CDR1 SEHNR and CDR2 FQNEAQ (reference sequence). The CDR3 is CASSATGTGELFF. The CDR3 DNA reads as TGTGCCAGCAGCGCCACAGGAACCGGGGAGCTGTTTTTT. The whole variable domain, remainder taken from reference TRBV7-9 and TRBJ2-2, is DTGVSQNPRHKITKRGQNVTFRCDPISEHNRLYWYRQTLGQGPEFLTYFQNEAQLEKSRLLSDRFSAERPKGSFSTLEIQRTEQGDSAMYLCASSATGTGELFFGEGSRLTVL.

The gene calls are TRBV10-3 and TRBJ2-5; D possibly corresponds to TRBD1 (6 bases). Between the trimmed V and J ends, which lost 6 bases and 5 bases, there was a span of 13 bases. The CDR3 is made up of 13 amino acids. CDR1 ENHRY and CDR2 SYGVKD come from the germline V gene. The CDR3 spells CAISHRVTETQYF. Written as DNA, the CDR3 is TGTGCCATCAGCCACAGGGTTACGGAGACCCAGTACTTC.

The sample holds one count of this clone. V and J are TRBV7-8 and TRBJ1-1; D remains unclear. Germline V gives CDR1 SGHVS, CDR2 FQNEAQ. The CDR3 contains 13 residues. The V end lost 1 base, the J end lost 8 bases, and 11 bases lay between the germline ends. The CDR3 DNA reads TGTGCCAGCAGCTTAGGGTCCCCCTCCGAAGCTTTCTTT. Protein: CASSLGSPSEAFF.

V usage is TRBV5-4 and J usage is TRBJ2-1; TRBD2 matches 7 bases. Trimming cost V 3 bases and J 7 bases; bases outside gene matches: 13. Germline assignment: CDR1 SGHNT and CDR2 YYREEE (reference sequence). This CDR3 is built from 16 residues. In nucleotides, the CDR3 is TGTGCCAGCAGCTCCGCTAGCGGCCCAAGTGGGAATGAGCAGTTCTTC. Amino acids: CASSSASGPSGNEQFF. Together with reference TRBV5-4 and TRBJ2-1, the CDR3 gives the full variable domain: ETGVTQSPTHLIKTRGQQVTLRCSSQSGHNTVSWYQQALGQGPQFIFQYYREEENGRGNFPPRFSGLQFPNYSSELNVNALELDDSALYLCASSSASGPSGNEQFFGPGTRLTVL.

The chain carries TRBV5-1 and TRBJ2-1, with D perhaps TRBD1 or TRBD2 (5 bases each). The germline V and J ends were trimmed by 4 bases and 6 bases, with 11 bases remaining between them. This CDR3 has 13 residues. In germline, CDR1 is SGHRS, CDR2 YFSETQ. The CDR3 DNA is TGCGCCAGCAGCACCACGGGGCCCAATGAGCAGTTCTTC. It encodes CASSTTGPNEQFF.

A note on this clone: The sample has other DNA sequences that encode this CDR3 too. The V gene is TRBV9, the J gene TRBJ2-7; unclear D gene. Germline assignment: CDR1 SGDLS and CDR2 YYNGEE. Trimming took off 0 bases at V and 3 bases at J, with 7 bases between the two ends. This CDR3 has 13 residues. CDR3 DNA sequence: TGTGCCAGCAGCGTAGGGCAGGACTACGAGCAGTACTTC. It yields the protein CASSVGQDYEQYF.

The chain uses TRBV3-1 (or the pseudogene TRBV3-2) and TRBJ2-7; 10 bases fit TRBD1. This CDR3 has 15 residues. The junction had 2 bases not matched to a gene; V was cut back by 0 bases and J by 3 bases. The germline V gene has CDR1 LGHDT and CDR2 YNNKEL (reference sequence). CDR3 in amino acids: CASSQEGTGVYEQYF. DNA of the CDR3: TGTGCCAGCAGCCAAGAGGGGACAGGGGTCTACGAGCAGTACTTC.

J is TRBJ2-7 and V is TRBV7-8; 7 nucleotides agree with TRBD1. From germline, CDR1 is SGHVS and CDR2 FQNEAQ. The CDR3 is 14 amino acids. With 5 bases clipped from V and 6 bases from J, the junction kept 10 bases outside the gene matches. The CDR3: CASSPTGTAAEQYF. The CDR3 region has the DNA TGTGCCAGCAGCCCGACAGGGACCGCGGCCGAGCAGTACTTC.

The chain joins TRBV29-1 to TRBJ2-7; no reliable D call. The germline V gene has CDR1 SQVTM and CDR2 ANQGSEA. The CDR3 totals 11 residues. The V end was cut by 4 bases, the J end by 3 bases, with 7 bases between. The CDR3 region is CSVVGIYEQYF. In DNA, the CDR3 is TGCAGCGTTGTGGGTATCTACGAGCAGTACTTC.

This clone came up once. V usage is TRBV4-1 and J usage is TRBJ2-5; 12 nucleotides align to TRBD2. V lost 1 base to trimming and J lost 2 bases; unmatched junction nucleotides: 2. Germline values: CDR1 MGHRA, CDR2 YSYEKL. The CDR3 length is 16 residues. For the CDR3, the DNA is TGCGCCAGCAGCCAAGCGCTAGCGGGAGGGCAAGAGACCCAGTACTTC. Amino acid sequence: CASSQALAGGQETQYF.